This T cell receptor beta chain was observed in a study of regulatory T cells in long-lasting Graves disease (dated by TCRdb to about 2021). Describing the broader study: Persistent Graves' disease meant more than 5 years of antithyroid drug treatment with TSH receptor autoantibodies that stayed positive. Peripheral blood TCR sequencing and RNA sequencing compared persistent Graves' disease patients with newly diagnosed Graves' disease patients. The study took place in China and was registered as a clinical trial. A total of around 35 samples underwent TCR sequencing, from about 13 patients with persistent Graves' disease and 20 or so patients with newly diagnosed Graves' disease. On average, persistent Graves' disease patients in the clinical cohort had been on antithyroid drugs for around ten years. Study-wide conclusions, independent of this receptor: Sequencing and analysis were limited to the TCR beta chain. As a limitation, the authors acknowledged that the small sample size may reduce accuracy. Compared with newly diagnosed patients, persistent Graves' disease patients had lower TCR Shannon entropy and fewer highly expanded clones, which suggests clonal expansion. Patients with persistent disease shared more public clonotypes (approximately 2,500) than newly diagnosed patients did (about 1,000). Persistent disease showed preferential use of TRBV28, TRBJ1-2 and TRBJ2-5, whereas newly diagnosed disease favored TRBV20-1 and TRBJ2-1. Only peripheral blood was studied, because thyroid tissue, the primary lesion, was inaccessible.

The library was generated by multiplex PCR. The sequencer listed for this sample is Illumina HiSeq 4000. TCR beta libraries were built with iRepertoire HTBI primers and Arm-PCR amplification of CDR3 regions. Before sequencing, the PCR products went through gel purification. The paper's processing steps were these. Gene usage analysis of CDR3 amino acid clonotypes relied on the roughly 60 TRBV and 14 TRBJ segments identified across samples. COPE and FqMerger were used to merge filtered high-quality paired reads into contigs. Contigs were aligned with BLAST to IMGT TRBV, TRBD and TRBJ reference genes, and CDR3 was defined per IMGT. Highly expanded clones were defined as clonotypes with a frequency above 0.1%. Repertoire diversity was measured by Shannon entropy, and V-J evenness by the Gini coefficient. Clonotypes shared by more than one individual were considered public. TCRdb cleaned the public reads at Q25 with fastp, built clones with MiXCR and kept in-frame beta chains. Every CDR3 protein is listed once, alongside the most common genes and DNA of its rows. The V and J calls were determined by TCRdb, not by the authors. The sample has under 450,000 distinct CDR3 sequences on record, 23% of them singletons. The top ten hold roughly a quarter of the sample.

Per the publication, the time point label means: persistent/refractory GD, antithyroid drugs over 5 years with positive TRAb. For both TCR sequencing and RNA sequencing, RNA was extracted from PBMCs using TRIzol. Graves' disease was diagnosed according to American Thyroid Association guidelines. Recruitment of patients was carried out at an endocrinology department in Xi'an, China. From each patient, approximately 10 milliliters of peripheral blood was collected into an EDTA anticoagulant tube. Ficoll Paque Plus density gradient separation was used to isolate PBMCs, and no additional T cell sorting was done. An Agilent 2100 Bioanalyzer and agarose gel were used to check RNA quality, and a NanoDrop 2000 was used to measure RNA concentration. V loses 7 bases at its end and J loses 6 bases; junction bases beyond the gene matches: 17. CDR1 and CDR2 (MNHEY, SMNVEV) derive from the germline V gene (reference sequence). The CDR3 has 17 amino acids, counting the end cysteine and phenylalanine. Only the CDR3 part of the read is kept: 51 bases, read in frame from the first base.

Comment on this clonotype: Its cognate antigen has yet to be identified. Qualities for individual bases were not recorded, and no much larger clone is one base off.

This TCR was sampled from a female donor with Graves disease. The chain is encoded by TRBV27 joined to TRBJ1-5, with 8 junctional bases fitting TRBD1. Source: peripheral blood mononuclear cells (PBMCs), taken when the disease was refractory, from a patient treated with antithyroid drugs. This receptor has the CDR3 CASNHPRQGKRTQPQHF. The sequenced DNA: TGTGCCAGCAACCACCCCCGACAGGGGAAGAGGACTCAGCCCCAGCATTTT.